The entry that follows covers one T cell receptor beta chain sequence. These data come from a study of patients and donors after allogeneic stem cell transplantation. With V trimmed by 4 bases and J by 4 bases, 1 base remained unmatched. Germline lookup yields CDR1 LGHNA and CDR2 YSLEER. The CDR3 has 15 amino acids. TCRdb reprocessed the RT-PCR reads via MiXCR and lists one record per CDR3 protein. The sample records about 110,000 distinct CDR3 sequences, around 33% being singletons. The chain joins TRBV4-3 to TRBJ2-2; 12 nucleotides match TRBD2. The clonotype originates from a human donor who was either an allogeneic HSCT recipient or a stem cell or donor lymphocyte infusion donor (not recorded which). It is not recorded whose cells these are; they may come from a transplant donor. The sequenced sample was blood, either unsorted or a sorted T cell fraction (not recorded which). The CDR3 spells CASSLGLAGTGELFF. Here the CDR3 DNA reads TGCGCCAGCAGCCTGGGACTAGCGGGCACCGGGGAGCTGTTTTTT.